One and the same sample provided the 21 T cell receptor beta chains below, sequenced in a study of CD8 T cells in ankylosing spondylitis (dated by TCRdb to the late 2010s). Library method: 5' RACE. The sequencer listed for this sample is Illumina HiSeq 2500. The public reads were reanalyzed by TCRdb: fastp trimming at Q25, MiXCR alignment, in-frame beta chains only. When rows share a CDR3 protein, they turn into one entry using the most common DNA and genes. The sample data list under 85,000 distinct CDR3 sequences, and less than 6% of these were observed just once. The ten top clones hold about 2% of the sample. Sequences were obtained from blood, either unsorted or a sorted T cell fraction (not recorded which). The receptors originated from a male donor with ankylosing spondylitis or in good health (not recorded which).

This clonotype was picked up many times. This rearrangement joins TRBV20-1 to TRBJ2-3; a weak D match, TRBD1 (6 bases). Germline loops: CDR1 DFQATT, CDR2 SNEGSKA (reference sequence). The V gene lost 6 bases and the J gene lost 0 bases, with 13 bases spanning the gap. The CDR3 has 14 amino acids. CDR3 nucleotide sequence: TGCAGTGCGCCCCCGACAGGCAGCACAGATACGCAGTATTTT. Translated, it gives CSAPPTGSTDTQYF.

The J gene is TRBJ2-5, the V gene TRBV7-2; D unclear. V lost 3 bases, J lost 2 bases, and 7 bases lay in between. The germline V gene encodes CDR1 SGHTA and CDR2 FQGNSA. This CDR3 has 13 residues. This CDR3 is CASSFQGQETQYF. Written as DNA, the CDR3 is TGTGCCAGCAGCTTCCAAGGGCAAGAGACCCAGTACTTC.

This clonotype was found many times. The chain combines TRBV15 with TRBJ2-1; 7 positions agree with TRBD1. The V gene's germline CDR1 is LNHNV and CDR2 YYDKDF (reference sequence). CDR3 size: 14 residues. With 1 base clipped from V and 5 bases from J, the junction kept 2 bases outside the gene matches. The CDR3: CATSRVGQDNEQFF. The CDR3 DNA sequence: TGTGCCACCAGCAGAGTAGGACAGGACAATGAGCAGTTCTTC.

This chain uses TRBV4-3 with TRBJ2-5, with 14 bases aligning to TRBD2. Germline CDR1 is LGHNA and CDR2 is YSLEER. Trimming cost V 3 bases and J 6 bases; bases outside gene matches: 9. The CDR3 sequence is 17 residues long. The CDR3 sequence: CASSQDSGTSGGKTQYF. The CDR3 DNA reads as TGCGCCAGCAGCCAGGATTCCGGGACTAGCGGGGGAAAGACCCAGTACTTC.

This clonotype was seen a few times. This sequence joins TRBV28 and TRBJ2-4; D tentatively fits TRBD1 or TRBD2 (5 bases each). V was cut by 6 bases and J by 4 bases, with 16 bases left in between. Looked up from germline, CDR1 is MDHEN and CDR2 is SYDVKM. The CDR3 is made up of 15 amino acids. The CDR3 coding sequence is TGTGCCAGCAGGGAAGTTGAGGGGCTTAAAAACATTCAGTACTTC. This codes for CASREVEGLKNIQYF. The full variable domain, in which reference TRBV28 and TRBJ2-4 provide the parts outside the CDR3, is DVKVTQSSRYLVKRTGEKVFLECVQDMDHENMFWYRQDPGLGLRLIYFSYDVKMKEKGDIPEGYSVSREKKERFSLILESASTNQTSMYLCASREVEGLKNIQYFGAGTRLSVL.

The chain links TRBV5-1 to TRBJ1-1, with D possibly matching TRBD1 (5 bases). V was clipped by 1 base and J by 1 base, with 11 bases between them. This CDR3 contains 15 residues. Germline loops: CDR1 SGHRS, CDR2 YFSETQ. CDR3 region: CASSLTLGENTEAFF. The CDR3 region has the DNA TGCGCCAGCAGCTTGACCCTGGGGGAGAACACTGAAGCTTTCTTT.

This clonotype was recorded at least ten times. The CDR3: CSVPAGLGQYF. The CDR3, as DNA: TGCAGCGTACCCGCGGGTCTAGGCCAGTACTTC. The V call is TRBV29-1, the J call TRBJ2-5; D perhaps matches TRBD2 (5 bases). V dropped 6 bases and J dropped 10 bases, with 15 bases sitting between them. Germline V gene sequence: CDR1 SQVTM, CDR2 ANQGSEA. The CDR3 runs 11 residues. Combining the CDR3 with reference TRBV29-1 and TRBJ2-5 gives the whole variable domain SAVISQKPSRDICQRGTSLTIQCQVDSQVTMMFWYRQQPGQSLTLIATANQGSEATYESGFVIDKFPISRPNLTFSTLTVSNMSPEDSSIYLCSVPAGLGQYFGPGTRLLVL.

At least ten counts were recorded for this clonotype. This CDR3 reads CASSQEGPSSAETQYF. The CDR3 region has the DNA TGTGCCAGCAGCCAAGAAGGGCCTTCCTCGGCAGAGACCCAGTACTTC. J is TRBJ2-5 and V is TRBV3-1; D gene unclear. The V gene lost 0 bases and the J gene lost 4 bases, with 15 bases spanning the gap. Germline V CDR1 and CDR2: LGHDT, YNNKEL (reference sequence). CDR3 length: 16 residues.

This clonotype was counted only a few times. This chain uses TRBV6-6 with TRBJ2-1; 11 bases are a match to TRBD2. The ends lost 6 bases at V and 6 bases at J; junction bases unmatched: 4. The germline V gene has CDR1 MNHNY and CDR2 SVGAGI (reference sequence). The CDR3 has 14 amino acids. CDR3 sequence (DNA): TGTGCCAGCAGGACTAGCGGGGTGACCAATGAGCAGTTCTTC. This encodes CASRTSGVTNEQFF.

This clonotype was seen at least ten times. V is TRBV7-6 and J is TRBJ2-7, with 7 bases fitting TRBD1. The CDR3 contains 15 residues. The germline CDR1 and CDR2 sequences are SGHVS and FNYEAQ. The J segment lost 4 bases and the V segment lost 1 base, leaving 7 bases of the junction unmatched. The CDR3 DNA is TGTGCCAGCAGCTTAGGGACAGGTGTTGTGTACGAGCAGTACTTC. Protein sequence: CASSLGTGVVYEQYF.

V gene TRBV15 combines with J gene TRBJ2-5; 12 positions agree with TRBD2. Germline V gene data show CDR1 as LNHNV and CDR2 as YYDKDF (reference sequence). Losses at the gene ends were 0 bases for V and 5 bases for J; bases not matched to a gene: 13. The CDR3 runs to 19 residues. DNA for the CDR3: TGTGCCACCAGCAGAGATGGGGGGCTAGCGGGGGGGCCGGGGGAGACCCAGTACTTC. It encodes CATSRDGGLAGGPGETQYF.

Ten or more counts support this clonotype. V usage is TRBV5-5 and J usage is TRBJ2-5; D is uncertain. This CDR3 spans 14 amino acids. The germline V gene encodes CDR1 SGHKS and CDR2 YYEKEE (reference sequence). Trimming took off 4 bases at V and 6 bases at J, with 16 bases between the two ends. CDR3 bases: TGTGCCAGCAGCGAGGATATACGGTCCAAGACCCAGTACTTC. It encodes CASSEDIRSKTQYF.

This clonotype was seen repeatedly, ten times or more. The rearrangement uses TRBV2 and TRBJ1-4; weak D call: TRBD1 (6 bases). Trimming pared 1 base from V and 5 bases from J, leaving 11 bases between. The length of the CDR3 is 15 residues. Germline V gene data show CDR1 as SNHLY and CDR2 as FYNNEI. The CDR3 region is CASSEGGTGNEKLFF. The CDR3 nucleotides are TGTGCCAGCAGTGAAGGGGGAACAGGGAATGAAAAACTGTTTTTT.

This clonotype was counted at least ten times. The CDR3 DNA reads TGTGCCAGCCGTCATAGCAATCAGCCCCAGCATTTT. It encodes CASRHSNQPQHF. This chain links TRBV6-1 with TRBJ1-5, with D uncertain. This CDR3 has 12 residues. Trimming stripped 8 bases from V and 0 bases from J, with 5 bases between. The germline V gene encodes CDR1 MNHNS and CDR2 SASEGT.

The sample holds many counts of this clonotype. The chain combines TRBV7-3 with TRBJ2-3, with D unclear. Per germline, CDR1 SGHTA and CDR2 FQGTGA. This CDR3 comprises 13 residues. Trimming stripped 2 bases from V and 7 bases from J, with 10 bases between. The CDR3 nucleotides read TGTGCCAGCAGCTTAGGTCCAGAGAATACGCAGTATTTT. Protein: CASSLGPENTQYF.

This clonotype appeared many times. This chain connects TRBV20-1 to TRBJ1-2; 12 bases match TRBD1. The J segment lost 6 bases and the V segment lost 0 bases, leaving 8 bases of the junction unmatched. CDR3 length: 16 amino acids. The germline CDR1 and CDR2 sequences are DFQATT and SNEGSKA (reference sequence). The CDR3 protein is CSARDTPGQGANGYTF. In nucleotides, the CDR3 is TGCAGTGCTAGAGATACTCCGGGACAGGGGGCGAATGGCTACACCTTC.

This clonotype was seen repeatedly, ten times or more. The chain links TRBV6-1 to TRBJ1-1; possibly TRBD1 for D (5 bases). CDR1 is MNHNS, CDR2 SASEGT, per germline. With 10 bases removed from V and 3 bases from J, the gap between germline ends came to 24 bases. This CDR3 has 16 residues. The CDR3 loop is CAIENRAGGSHTEAFF. DNA of the CDR3: TGTGCCATCGAAAACCGGGCCGGGGGGAGTCACACTGAAGCTTTCTTT.

This clonotype occurred many times. The chain links TRBV30 to TRBJ1-1, with TRBD1 as a possible D gene (5 bases). The CDR3 is 13 residues long. V was shortened by 3 bases and J by 5 bases, with 13 bases between the two germline ends. The V gene's germline CDR1 is GTSNPN and CDR2 SVGIG (reference sequence). The CDR3 bases are TGTGCCTGGAGCCAGGGAAAGAGTACTGAAGCTTTCTTT. Translation: CAWSQGKSTEAFF.

This clonotype was seen ten or more times. The chain employs TRBV20-1 and TRBJ1-2, with 11 bases lining up with TRBD1. Germline-derived CDR1 and CDR2 are DFQATT and SNEGSKA (reference sequence). The CDR3 spans 13 residues. The V gene end was trimmed by 7 bases and the J gene end by 5 bases; junction bases not matched to a gene: 6. The DNA for the CDR3 is TGCAGTGAGTGGACAGGGGGCCGGTATGGCTACACCTTC. This gives the protein CSEWTGGRYGYTF.

The table lists this clonotype with many counts. This chain connects TRBV29-1 to TRBJ1-2, with D hard to call. Germline V gives CDR1 SQVTM, CDR2 ANQGSEA. CDR3 length: 11 amino acids. V was pared by 2 bases and J by 4 bases, with 5 bases between. CDR3 sequence reads: CSVEQVYGYTF. The CDR3 DNA follows: TGCAGCGTTGAACAGGTCTATGGCTACACCTTC. Drawing the rest from reference TRBV29-1 and TRBJ1-2, the complete variable domain is SAVISQKPSRDICQRGTSLTIQCQVDSQVTMMFWYRQQPGQSLTLIATANQGSEATYESGFVIDKFPISRPNLTFSTLTVSNMSPEDSSIYLCSVEQVYGYTFGSGTRLTVV.

This clonotype has at least ten counts. The chain combines TRBV7-2 with TRBJ2-3; D is uncertain. Germline CDR1 and CDR2: SGHTA and FQGNSA. V lost 1 base to trimming and J lost 4 bases, with 6 bases between them. The CDR3 runs to 13 residues. In DNA form, the CDR3 reads TGTGCCAGCAGCTTAGTATCTCCAGATACGCAGTATTTT. Its translation is CASSLVSPDTQYF.